The present TCR beta chain was sequenced within a study of patients and donors after allogeneic stem cell transplantation. TCRdb redid the calling of the RT-PCR reads with MiXCR, one entry per CDR3 protein. This sample yields about 200,000 distinct CDR3 sequences, of which 40% to 45% are seen a single time; around 35% belongs to the top ten. This CDR3 comprises 15 residues. V lost 2 bases and J 0 bases, leaving 9 bases between the germline ends. CDR1 is MNHEY, CDR2 SVGAGI, per germline. The table lists this clonotype with a few counts. This clonotype was sampled from a human donor who was either an allogeneic HSCT recipient or a stem cell or donor lymphocyte infusion donor (not recorded which). It is not recorded whose cells these are; they may come from a transplant donor. The genes are TRBV6-5 and TRBJ2-3; D not resolved. Sequencing was done on a sample of blood, either unsorted or a sorted T cell fraction (not recorded which). The CDR3 DNA reads as TGTGCCAGCAGTTACATATCGACTAGCACAGATACGCAGTATTTT. As protein: CASSYISTSTDTQYF.